These T cell receptor beta chains were read from a single sample in a study of cytomegalovirus exposure and HLA in healthy donors. Profiling relied on immunoSEQ multiplex PCR, and the TCRdb table lists in-frame clones only, not all of them. The data hold approximately 220,000 clones, with over 65% observed a single time. What was sequenced was PBMCs. All receptors come from a young man in good health and CMV-seronegative. Each CDR3 is given with its conserved first and last residue. D genes are given only for firm matches. Only some rows state a clone size, as once, few, many or a class for expanded clones.

TRBV27,TRBJ1-4,TRBD1,-,CASSIETGTDEKLFF,TGTGCCAGCAGTATCGAGACAGGGACGGATGAAAAACTGTTTTTT
TRBV6-1,TRBJ1-2,-,-,CASSIDGGTYGYTF,TGTGCCAGCAGTATCGACGGAGGGACCTATGGCTACACCTTC
TRBV30,TRBJ2-2,-,-,CAWSSGSGELFF,TGTGCCTGGAGTTCAGGGTCCGGGGAGCTGTTTTTT
TRBV5-6,TRBJ2-5,TRBD2,-,CASSLNSGRAIGGEETQYF,TGTGCCAGCAGCTTGAATAGCGGGAGGGCCATAGGAGGGGAAGAGACCCAGTACTTC
TRBV27,TRBJ1-1,TRBD1,-,CASSSWTGGASEAFF,TGTGCCAGCAGTTCTTGGACAGGGGGCGCAAGTGAAGCTTTCTTT
TRBV7-2,TRBJ1-3,TRBD1,once,CASSLTGQGNTIYF,TGTGCCAGCAGCCTGACGGGACAGGGAAACACCATATATTTT
TRBV20-1,TRBJ1-1,-,few,CSANPHLGAFF,TGCAGTGCCAACCCCCACCTAGGAGCTTTCTTT
TRBV11-3,TRBJ2-7,-,-,CASSQTPATSYEQYF,TGTGCCAGCAGCCAAACCCCAGCGACCTCCTACGAGCAGTACTTC
TRBV12-5,TRBJ1-3,TRBD1,-,CAIPGRDSPGNTIYF,TGTGCGATCCCGGGACGGGACAGTCCTGGAAACACCATATATTTT
TRBV2,TRBJ2-7,TRBD1,-,CASSADRGDYSYEQYF,TGTGCCAGCAGCGCCGACAGGGGGGACTACTCCTACGAGCAGTACTTC
TRBV6-6,TRBJ2-7,TRBD2,-,CASTQGLAGRQEQYF,TGTGCCAGCACCCAGGGACTAGCGGGTCGTCAGGAGCAGTACTTC
TRBV9,TRBJ2-1,TRBD1,-,CASSVSWDRSYNEQFF,TGTGCCAGCAGCGTATCCTGGGACAGGTCCTACAATGAGCAGTTCTTC
TRBV18,TRBJ2-7,-,-,CASSPRQNSYEQYF,TGTGCCAGCTCACCTCGACAGAACTCCTACGAGCAGTACTTC
TRBV10-3,TRBJ2-5,-,few,CAISRDAGGAQYF,TGTGCCATCAGCCGGGACGCTGGAGGGGCCCAGTACTTC
TRBV4-2,TRBJ2-7,TRBD2,-,CASSQDKRLAGAYEQYF,TGTGCCAGCAGCCAAGATAAGAGGCTAGCGGGGGCCTACGAGCAGTACTTC
TRBV7-3,TRBJ2-7,TRBD2,-,CASSPQAGGPSKSYEQYF,TGTGCCAGCAGCCCCCAGGCGGGAGGGCCGAGTAAGTCCTACGAGCAGTACTTC
TRBV6-5,TRBJ2-7,-,-,CASSYSRGGEQYF,TGTGCCAGCAGTTACTCTAGGGGGGGCGAGCAGTACTTC
TRBV7-2,TRBJ2-6,-,few,CASSPGGFFTPGANVLTF,TGTGCCAGCAGCCCCGGGGGTTTTTTTACCCCTGGGGCCAACGTCCTGACTTTC
TRBV13,TRBJ2-1,TRBD2,-,CASSYLASGLHYNEQFF,TGTGCCAGCAGCTATCTCGCTAGCGGACTTCACTACAATGAGCAGTTCTTC
TRBV30,TRBJ2-7,TRBD1,-,CAWSVPQGASYEQYF,TGTGCCTGGAGTGTACCCCAGGGGGCGTCCTACGAGCAGTACTTC
TRBV7-6,TRBJ2-7,-,-,CASSASVTYEQYF,TGTGCCAGCAGCGCCAGTGTAACCTACGAGCAGTACTTC
TRBV5-6,TRBJ1-1,-,-,CASSFYRVGTEAFF,TGTGCCAGCAGCTTCTACAGGGTGGGCACTGAAGCTTTCTTT
TRBV5-4,TRBJ2-3,-,few,CASRPDTTDTQYF,TGTGCCAGCAGACCGGACACCACAGATACGCAGTATTTT
TRBV7-3,TRBJ2-3,-,-,CASSFSDTQYF,TGTGCCAGCAGCTTCTCAGATACGCAGTATTTT
TRBV20-1,TRBJ1-1,-,-,CAAERNTEAFF,TGCGCCGCCGAGAGGAACACTGAAGCTTTCTTT
TRBV2,TRBJ2-7,TRBD1,-,CASTLQGSLYEQYF,TGTGCCAGCACTTTACAGGGGTCTCTCTACGAGCAGTACTTC
TRBV15,TRBJ2-2,-,-,CATSKLRDTSTGELFF,TGTGCCACCAGCAAATTAAGGGACACTAGCACCGGGGAGCTGTTTTTT
TRBV5-1,TRBJ2-7,TRBD1,-,CASRSGQGYEQYF,TGCGCCAGCAGGTCGGGACAGGGTTACGAGCAGTACTTC
TRBV7-9,TRBJ2-7,TRBD2,-,CASSTGLAGVGEQYF,TGTGCCAGCAGCACGGGACTAGCGGGAGTAGGAGAGCAGTACTTC
TRBV19,TRBJ1-2,-,-,CASNGGNYGYTF,TGTGCCAGTAACGGGGGAAACTATGGCTACACCTTC